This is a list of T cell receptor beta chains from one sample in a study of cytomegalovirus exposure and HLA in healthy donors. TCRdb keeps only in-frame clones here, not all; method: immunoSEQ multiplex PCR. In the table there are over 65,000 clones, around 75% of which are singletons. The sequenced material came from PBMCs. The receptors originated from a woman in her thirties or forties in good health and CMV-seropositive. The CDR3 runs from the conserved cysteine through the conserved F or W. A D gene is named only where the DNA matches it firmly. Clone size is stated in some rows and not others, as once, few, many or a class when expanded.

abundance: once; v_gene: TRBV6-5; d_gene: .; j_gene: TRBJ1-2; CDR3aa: CASSPSRGLVWGYTF; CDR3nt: TGTGCCAGCAGTCCCTCACGGGGTCTAGTATGGGGCTACACCTTC
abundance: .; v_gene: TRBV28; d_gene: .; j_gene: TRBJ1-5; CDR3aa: CASSPVGSIQPQHF; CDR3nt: TGTGCCAGCAGTCCGGTTGGGAGTATCCAGCCCCAGCATTTT
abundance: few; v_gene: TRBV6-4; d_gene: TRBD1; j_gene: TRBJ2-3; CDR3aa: CASSASTGGTDTQYF; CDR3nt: TGTGCCAGCAGTGCCTCCACAGGGGGCACAGATACGCAGTATTTT
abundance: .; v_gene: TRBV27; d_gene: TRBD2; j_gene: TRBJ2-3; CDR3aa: CASSVLAVSGGTDTQYF; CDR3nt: TGTGCCAGCAGTGTACTAGCGGTCTCCGGCGGAACAGATACGCAGTATTTT
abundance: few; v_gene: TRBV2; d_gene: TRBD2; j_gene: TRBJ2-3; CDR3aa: CASRDGLVADTQYF; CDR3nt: TGTGCCAGCAGGGACGGACTAGTGGCAGATACGCAGTATTTT
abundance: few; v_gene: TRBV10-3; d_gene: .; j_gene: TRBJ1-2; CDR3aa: CAISESLGPSYGYTF; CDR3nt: TGTGCCATCAGTGAGTCGTTGGGGCCTAGCTATGGCTACACCTTC
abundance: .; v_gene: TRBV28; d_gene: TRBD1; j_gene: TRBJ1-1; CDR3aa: CASRTGGSRAFF; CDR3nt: TGTGCCAGCAGAACAGGGGGGAGTCGCGCTTTCTTT
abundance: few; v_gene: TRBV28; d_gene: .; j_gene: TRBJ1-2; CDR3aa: CASSYTGYGYTF; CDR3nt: TGTGCCAGCAGCTATACGGGGTATGGCTACACCTTC
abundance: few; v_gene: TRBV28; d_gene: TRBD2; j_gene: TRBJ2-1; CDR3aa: CASSSLLLAGGLQFF; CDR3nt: TGTGCCAGCAGTTCTCTCCTACTAGCGGGAGGCCTCCAGTTCTTC
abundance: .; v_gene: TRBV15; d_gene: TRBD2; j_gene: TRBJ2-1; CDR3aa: CATSRDLSASGLKEQFF; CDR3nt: TGTGCCACCAGCAGAGATCTCTCGGCTAGCGGGTTAAAAGAGCAGTTCTTC
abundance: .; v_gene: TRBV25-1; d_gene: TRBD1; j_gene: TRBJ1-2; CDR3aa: CASSQGQGWDYGYTF; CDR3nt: TGTGCCAGCAGCCAAGGACAGGGGTGGGATTATGGCTACACCTTC
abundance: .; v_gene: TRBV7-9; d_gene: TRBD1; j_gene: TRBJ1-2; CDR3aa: CASSTDREAHSYGYTF; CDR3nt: TGTGCCAGCAGCACGGACAGGGAGGCCCATTCCTATGGCTACACCTTC
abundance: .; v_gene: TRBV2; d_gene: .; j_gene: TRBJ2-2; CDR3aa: CASLSRVNTGELFF; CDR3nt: TGTGCCAGCCTGTCCCGGGTGAACACCGGGGAGCTGTTTTTT
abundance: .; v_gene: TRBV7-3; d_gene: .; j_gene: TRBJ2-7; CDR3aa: CASSLRGGQGYEQYF; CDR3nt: TGTGCCAGCAGCTTGAGGGGGGGTCAGGGCTACGAGCAGTACTTC